This TCR beta chain stems from a study of cytomegalovirus exposure and HLA in healthy donors. Study as a whole: Most genotyped donors, around four fifths of 398, had Caucasian-associated genetic ancestry.

About this clone: Its antigen is not identified.

CDR1 is MGHRA, CDR2 YSYEKL, per germline. Trimming took off 1 base at V and 4 bases at J, with 13 bases between the two ends. The CDR3 extends over 15 amino acids. Study-wide findings and caveats: Some TCR beta chains (approximately 180 of them) were listed as cytomegalovirus-associated. An apparent linkage of common viral pathogens to several of the most significant clusters emerged in a later analysis.

13 Jbeta primers and 60 Vbeta primers were used for the PCR. Profiled with immunoSEQ multiplex PCR; TCRdb holds only in-frame clones, not every one. This table holds about 97,000 clones, approximately 89% found once. Among the donors, all were healthy bone marrow donors. Sequences were obtained from PBMCs. V gene TRBV4-1 combines with J gene TRBJ1-2; D is perhaps TRBD1 (6 bases). The origin of this receptor is a man aged 25-45 years in good health and CMV-seronegative. The CDR3 DNA sequence: TGCGCCAGCAGCCAAGGGCGGGGGCTCCGCTATGGCTACACCTTC. It encodes CASSQGRGLRYGYTF.